Presented here are 19 T cell receptor beta chains from one specimen sequenced in a study of tumor-infiltrating lymphocytes in primary liver carcinoma. RNA and DNA were co-extracted from roughly 20-30 mg of unsorted bulk tissue. The template, 500 ng total RNA, yielded TCR beta cDNA made with a constant-region primer. Three nested multiplex PCR rounds, a slightly modified ARM-PCR, produced the libraries for TCR beta. Both of the initial two PCR rounds ran for approximately 10 cycles and employed TRBV1-TRBV30 forward primers alongside a C-beta reverse primer. TCRdb itself ran the multiplex PCR reads through MiXCR, one entry per CDR3 protein. The table includes about 84,000 distinct CDR3 sequences, approximately 72% detected once. What was sequenced was liver tumor tissue from sampling region 1. Subset reported: tumor region T1, superior pole. These receptors all come from a middle-aged man with primary liver carcinoma and hepatitis B virus infection.

Concerning this clonotype: No conserved phenylalanine or tryptophan ends this CDR3, so it is likely a read error. No DNA is shown, since the ends of the CDR3 on it are uncertain; the CDR3 is the one TCRdb lists. The chain recombines TRBV5-1 with TRBJ2-1; the table's D gene call, TRBD2, was not cross checked with the DNA. Germline V gene data show CDR1 as SGHRS and CDR2 as YFSETQ. Termini included, the CDR3 measures 15 amino acids. CDR3: CASSPGLAYSNEQFS.

In its sample, this clonotype was seen many times. The chain employs TRBV6-6 and TRBJ2-3; 8 nucleotides agree with TRBD2. The CDR3 runs to 12 residues. Per the germline V gene, CDR1 is MNHNY and CDR2 is SVGAGI (reference sequence). V trimming: 0 bases; J trimming: 12 bases; junction bases outside the gene matches: 2. The CDR3 is CASSYSSGVQYF. The CDR3 DNA follows: TGTGCCAGCAGTTACTCTAGCGGGGTTCAGTATTTT.

J is TRBJ2-3 and V is TRBV6-5; 7 nucleotides line up with TRBD1. The CDR3 runs to 15 residues. Germline V lookup: CDR1 MNHEY, CDR2 SVGAGI. V lost 6 bases, J lost 6 bases, and 12 bases stayed unmatched. CDR3 in DNA: TGTGCCAGCAGACCTTGGACAGGTAATTACGATACGCAGTATTTT. It specifies CASRPWTGNYDTQYF.

As concerns this clonotype: Compared with germline, one end of the junction differs, possibly owing to a read error. In DNA, the CDR3 is TGTGCCAGCAGCCTATCTGTGGGAACATCCTACGAGCAACACTTC. It yields the protein CASSLSVGTSYEQHF. The V call is TRBV11-2, the J call TRBJ2-7; D call uncertain. Germline V lookup: CDR1 SGHAT, CDR2 FQNNGV. CDR3 length: 15 residues.

This clonotype was seen many times. The chain is built from TRBV6-2 or TRBV6-3 and TRBJ2-3; D may be TRBD2 (6 bases). Germline V CDR1 and CDR2: MNHEY, SVGEGT. V lost 4 bases and J lost 3, with 14 bases in between. The length of the CDR3 is 15 residues. CDR3 loop: CASSSEGGLTDTQYF. Here the CDR3 DNA reads TGTGCCAGCAGTTCAGAGGGAGGATTGACAGATACGCAGTATTTT.

For this clonotype: Germline and junction disagree at one end, which may indicate a read error. This chain uses TRBV5-1 with TRBJ2-3, with a tentative D call TRBD1 (5 bases). Germline V CDR1 and CDR2: SGHRS, YFSETQ. The CDR3 is 14 amino acids. CDR3 DNA sequence: TGCGCCAGCAGCTTAGGGGTGAGCACAGATATGCAGTATTTT. As protein: CASSLGVSTDMQYF. Drawing the rest from reference TRBV5-1 and TRBJ2-3, the complete variable domain is KAGVTQTPRYLIKTRGQQVTLSCSPISGHRSVSWYQQTPGQGLQFLFEYFSETQRNKGNFPGRFSGRQFSNSRSEMNVSTLELGDSALYLCASSLGVSTDMQYFGPGTRLTVL.

The chain has TRBV19 and TRBJ1-1; D uncertain. Germline V gene data show CDR1 as LNHDA and CDR2 as SQIVND (reference sequence). The V and J ends lost 4 bases and 0 bases respectively, with 15 bases between them. The CDR3 is 16 amino acids. As DNA, the CDR3 is TGTGCCAGTAGTACTCCGGGCTCGACCATGAACACTGAAGCTTTCTTT. Protein product: CASSTPGSTMNTEAFF.

This clonotype is medium-sized by share. The chain is built from TRBV7-9 and TRBJ2-7, with 9 bases that match TRBD2. CDR1 and CDR2 from the germline V gene are SEHNR and FQNEAQ (reference sequence). The CDR3 runs to 13 residues. Germline trimming cut 5 bases from V and 9 bases from J; bases unmatched to any gene: 8. The CDR3 loop is CASSMGTSSGQYF. CDR3 sequence (DNA): TGTGCCAGCAGCATGGGGACTAGCTCAGGGCAGTACTTC.

Comment on this clonotype: Without the conserved terminal phenylalanine or tryptophan, this CDR3 likely stems from a read error. The gene calls are TRBV14 and TRBJ2-1, with a tentative D call TRBD2 (6 bases). Germline-derived CDR1 and CDR2 are SGHDN and FVKESK. V lost 0 bases and J 3 bases, leaving 9 bases between the germline ends. The CDR3 runs to 15 residues. This CDR3 reads CASSQDGSFYNEQFL. CDR3 in DNA: TGTGCCAGCAGCCAAGACGGGAGTTTCTACAATGAGCAGTTCTTA.

Turning to this clonotype: This may arise from a read error, as a much more abundant clone is one base away. The CDR3 does not end in the conserved phenylalanine or tryptophan, so this is likely a read error. The V gene is TRBV5-1, the J gene TRBJ1-2; possible D gene TRBD1, 6 bases. Germline loops: CDR1 SGHRS, CDR2 YFSETQ. Deletions cut 2 bases from V and 6 bases from J, with 11 bases between. The CDR3 has 13 amino acids. CDR3 sequence (DNA): TGCGCCAGCAGCTTACAGGGAGGAGATGGCTACACCTCC. It yields the protein CASSLQGGDGYTS.

Concerning this clonotype itself: Relative to the germline gene, one junction end is altered; a read error may explain this. V gene TRBV11-2 combines with J gene TRBJ2-1; TRBD2 matches at 8 bases. The germline CDR1 and CDR2 sequences are SGHAT and FQNNGV. The CDR3 loop spans 16 amino acids. Here the CDR3 reads CTSSSDIGLAMCEQFF. The CDR3 DNA is TGTACCAGCAGCTCGGATATCGGACTAGCCATGTGTGAGCAGTTCTTC. Together with reference TRBV11-2 and TRBJ2-1, the CDR3 gives the full variable domain: EAGVAQSPRYKIIEKRQSVAFWCNPISGHATLYWYQQILGQGPKLLIQFQNNGVVDDSQLPKDRFSAERLKGVDSTLKIQPAKLEDSAVYLCTSSSDIGLAMCEQFFGPGTRLTVL.

This clonotype was picked up many times. V gene TRBV6-1 combines with J gene TRBJ2-7, with D perhaps TRBD2 (6 bases). The germline CDR1 and CDR2 sequences are MNHNS and SASEGT. The CDR3 is made up of 13 amino acids. V was clipped by 1 base and J by 3 bases, with 7 bases between them. The CDR3 region is CASSEGDFYEQYF. The CDR3 DNA sequence: TGTGCCAGCAGTGAAGGGGACTTCTACGAGCAGTACTTC.

This clonotype was recorded a few times. A read error is possible here, since a much larger clone lies one base away. No conserved phenylalanine or tryptophan is present at the end of the CDR3, so a read error is the likely explanation. This chain links TRBV6-5 with TRBJ2-6; D ambiguous. V was cut by 7 bases and J by 0 bases, with 16 bases left in between. Germline values: CDR1 MNHEY, CDR2 SVGAGI. The length of the CDR3 is 17 residues. This CDR3 reads CASKDGRSFSGANVLTS. CDR3 coding DNA: TGTGCCAGCAAGGATGGCAGGTCTTTCTCTGGGGCCAACGTCCTGACTTCC.

The chain links TRBV29-1 to TRBJ1-2, with TRBD1 matching 9 bases. CDR3 length: 16 amino acids. The germline V gene has CDR1 SQVTM and CDR2 ANQGSEA. Trimming took 7 bases from V and 6 from J; bases not matched to a gene: 18. The CDR3 DNA is TGCAGCGCCGCAACCCTATCGAACAGGGGGCCGAATGGCTACACCTTC. Its protein product is CSAATLSNRGPNGYTF.

This clonotype has only one observation. The gene calls are TRBV29-1 and TRBJ1-1; the D is unclear. The CDR3 is 13 amino acids. CDR1 is SQVTM and CDR2 is ANQGSEA in the germline V gene. V shed 6 bases and J shed 6 bases, with 17 bases lying between them. In DNA form, the CDR3 reads TGCAGCGTCACCGGGGTAGGGCGCTCTGAAGCTTTCTTT. Its protein product is CSVTGVGRSEAFF.

The CDR3 nucleotides read TGTGCCAGCTCCGCGGACAGGTCGAACACTGAAGCTTTCTTT. Protein sequence: CASSADRSNTEAFF. This chain uses TRBV18 with TRBJ1-1; 7 bases agree with TRBD1. There are 14 residues in the CDR3. Germline lookup yields CDR1 KGHSH and CDR2 LQKENI. V gave up 6 bases and J gave up 1 base; unmatched junction bases: 5.

This clonotype was found many times. The rearrangement links TRBV14 to TRBJ2-7, with D uncertain. Germline CDR1 reads SGHDN; CDR2 reads FVKESK. Trimming removed 1 base from V and 1 base from J, with 8 bases in between. This CDR3 comprises 14 residues. The CDR3 DNA reads as TGTGCCAGCAGCCAAGGACTGATTTCCTACGAGCAGTACTTC. It translates to CASSQGLISYEQYF.

The table lists this clonotype with many counts. The rearrangement uses TRBV12-3 or TRBV12-4 and TRBJ1-6; 7 positions match TRBD1. The V segment lost 6 bases and the J segment 2 bases; nucleotides outside the gene matches: 4. The CDR3 contains 15 residues. The CDR3 DNA sequence: TGTGCCAGCAGACTCGACAGGGCCTATAATTCACCCCTCCACTTT. Protein sequence: CASRLDRAYNSPLHF.

With respect to this clonotype: Germline and junction disagree at one end, which may indicate a read error. The V call is TRBV6-1, the J call TRBJ2-7; D is perhaps TRBD2 (6 bases). The CDR3 totals 12 residues. The germline V gene encodes CDR1 MNHNS and CDR2 SASEGT. CDR3 sequence (DNA): TGTGCCAGCAGTTCCCGGGAGTACGAGCAGTATTTC. Translation gives CASSSREYEQYF.